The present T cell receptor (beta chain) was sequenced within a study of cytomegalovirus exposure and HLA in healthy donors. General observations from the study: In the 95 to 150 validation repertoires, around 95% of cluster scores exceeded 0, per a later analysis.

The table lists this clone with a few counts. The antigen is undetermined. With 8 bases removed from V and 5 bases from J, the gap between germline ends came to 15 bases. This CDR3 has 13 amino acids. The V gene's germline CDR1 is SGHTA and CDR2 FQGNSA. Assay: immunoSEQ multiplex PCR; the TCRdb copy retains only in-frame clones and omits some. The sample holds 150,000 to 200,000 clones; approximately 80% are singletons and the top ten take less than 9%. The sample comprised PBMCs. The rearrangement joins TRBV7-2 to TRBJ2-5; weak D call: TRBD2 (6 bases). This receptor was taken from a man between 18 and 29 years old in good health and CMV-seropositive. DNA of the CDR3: TGTGCCAGCTCTAGCGTACGCAGCGAGACCCAGTACTTC. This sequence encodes CASSSVRSETQYF.